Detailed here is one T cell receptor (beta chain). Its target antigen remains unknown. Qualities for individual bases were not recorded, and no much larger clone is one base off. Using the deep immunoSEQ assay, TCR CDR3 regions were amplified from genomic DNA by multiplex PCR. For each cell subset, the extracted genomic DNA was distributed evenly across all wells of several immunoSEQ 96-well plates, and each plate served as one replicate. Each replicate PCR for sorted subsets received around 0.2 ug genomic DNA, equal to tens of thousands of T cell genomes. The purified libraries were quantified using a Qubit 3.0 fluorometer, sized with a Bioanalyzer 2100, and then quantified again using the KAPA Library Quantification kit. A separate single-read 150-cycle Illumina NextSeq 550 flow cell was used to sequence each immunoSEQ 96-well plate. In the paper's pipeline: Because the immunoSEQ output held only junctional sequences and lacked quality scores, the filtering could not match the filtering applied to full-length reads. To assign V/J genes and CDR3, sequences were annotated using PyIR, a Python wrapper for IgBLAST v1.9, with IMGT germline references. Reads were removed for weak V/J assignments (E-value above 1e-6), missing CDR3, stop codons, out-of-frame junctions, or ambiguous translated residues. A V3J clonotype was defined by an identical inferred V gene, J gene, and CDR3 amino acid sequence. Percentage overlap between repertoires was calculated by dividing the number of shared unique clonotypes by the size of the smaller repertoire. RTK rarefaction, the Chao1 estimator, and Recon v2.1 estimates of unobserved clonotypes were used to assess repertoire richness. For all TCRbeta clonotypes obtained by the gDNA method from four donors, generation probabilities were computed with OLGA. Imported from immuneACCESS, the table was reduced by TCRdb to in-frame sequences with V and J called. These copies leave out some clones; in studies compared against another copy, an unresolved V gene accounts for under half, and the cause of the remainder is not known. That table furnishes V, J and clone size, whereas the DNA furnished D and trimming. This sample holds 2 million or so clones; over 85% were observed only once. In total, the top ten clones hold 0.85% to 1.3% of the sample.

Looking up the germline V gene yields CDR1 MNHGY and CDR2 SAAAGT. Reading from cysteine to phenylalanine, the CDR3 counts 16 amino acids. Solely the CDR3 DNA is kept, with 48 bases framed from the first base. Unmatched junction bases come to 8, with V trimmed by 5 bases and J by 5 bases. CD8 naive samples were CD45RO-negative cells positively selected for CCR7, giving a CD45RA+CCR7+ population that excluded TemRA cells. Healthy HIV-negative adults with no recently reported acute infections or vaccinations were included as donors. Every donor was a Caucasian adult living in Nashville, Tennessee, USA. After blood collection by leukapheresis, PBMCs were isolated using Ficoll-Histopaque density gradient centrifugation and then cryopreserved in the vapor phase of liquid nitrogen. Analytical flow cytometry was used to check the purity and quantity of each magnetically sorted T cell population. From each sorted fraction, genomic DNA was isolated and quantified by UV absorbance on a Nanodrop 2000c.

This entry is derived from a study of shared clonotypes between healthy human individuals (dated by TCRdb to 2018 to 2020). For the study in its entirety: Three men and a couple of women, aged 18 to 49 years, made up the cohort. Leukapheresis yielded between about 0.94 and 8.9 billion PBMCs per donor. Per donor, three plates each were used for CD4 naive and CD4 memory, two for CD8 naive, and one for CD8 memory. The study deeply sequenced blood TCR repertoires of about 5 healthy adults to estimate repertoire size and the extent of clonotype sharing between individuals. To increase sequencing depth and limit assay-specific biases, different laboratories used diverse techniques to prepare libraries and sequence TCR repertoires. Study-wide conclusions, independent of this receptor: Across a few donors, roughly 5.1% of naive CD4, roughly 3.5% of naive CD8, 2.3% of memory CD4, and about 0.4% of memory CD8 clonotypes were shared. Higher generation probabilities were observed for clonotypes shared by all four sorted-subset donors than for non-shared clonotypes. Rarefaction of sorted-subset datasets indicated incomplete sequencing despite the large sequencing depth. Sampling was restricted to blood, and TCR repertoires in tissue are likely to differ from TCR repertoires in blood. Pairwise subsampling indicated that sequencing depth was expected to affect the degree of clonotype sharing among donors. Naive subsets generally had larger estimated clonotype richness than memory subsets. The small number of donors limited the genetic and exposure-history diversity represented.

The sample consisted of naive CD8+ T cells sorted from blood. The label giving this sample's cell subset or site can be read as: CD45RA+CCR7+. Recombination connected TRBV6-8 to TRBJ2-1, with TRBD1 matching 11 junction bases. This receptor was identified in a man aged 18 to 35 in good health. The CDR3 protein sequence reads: CASSQGTGGPHNEQFF. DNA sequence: TGTGCCAGCAGTCAAGGGACAGGGGGTCCCCACAATGAGCAGTTCTTC.